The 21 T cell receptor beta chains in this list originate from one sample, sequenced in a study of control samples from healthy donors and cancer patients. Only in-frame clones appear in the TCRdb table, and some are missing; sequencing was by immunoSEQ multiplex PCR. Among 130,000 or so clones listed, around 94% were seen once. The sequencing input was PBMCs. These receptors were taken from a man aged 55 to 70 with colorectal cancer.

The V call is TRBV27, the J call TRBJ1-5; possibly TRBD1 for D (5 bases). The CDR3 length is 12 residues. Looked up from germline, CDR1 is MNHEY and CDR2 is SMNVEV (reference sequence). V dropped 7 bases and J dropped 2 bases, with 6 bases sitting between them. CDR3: CASKGGNQPQHF. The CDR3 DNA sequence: TGTGCCAGCAAAGGGGGCAATCAGCCCCAGCATTTT.

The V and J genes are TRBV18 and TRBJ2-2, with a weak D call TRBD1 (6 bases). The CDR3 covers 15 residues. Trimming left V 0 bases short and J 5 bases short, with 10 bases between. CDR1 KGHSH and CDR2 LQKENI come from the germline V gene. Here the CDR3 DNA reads TGTGCCAGCTCACCACCCCAGGGGCGGACCGGGGAGCTGTTTTTT. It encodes CASSPPQGRTGELFF.

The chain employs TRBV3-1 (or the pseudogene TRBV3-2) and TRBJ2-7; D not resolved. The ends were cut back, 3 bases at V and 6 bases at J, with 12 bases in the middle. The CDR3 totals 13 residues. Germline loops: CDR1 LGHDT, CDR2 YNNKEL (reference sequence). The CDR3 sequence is CASSHSRTREQYF. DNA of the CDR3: TGTGCCAGCAGCCATTCTCGGACCCGCGAGCAGTACTTC.

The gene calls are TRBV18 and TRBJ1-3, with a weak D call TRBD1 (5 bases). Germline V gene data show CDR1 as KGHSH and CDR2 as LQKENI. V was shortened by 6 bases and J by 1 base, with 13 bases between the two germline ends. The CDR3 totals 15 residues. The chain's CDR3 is CASSTGEGSGNTIYF. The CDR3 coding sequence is TGTGCCAGCTCCACGGGTGAGGGGTCTGGAAACACCATATATTTT.

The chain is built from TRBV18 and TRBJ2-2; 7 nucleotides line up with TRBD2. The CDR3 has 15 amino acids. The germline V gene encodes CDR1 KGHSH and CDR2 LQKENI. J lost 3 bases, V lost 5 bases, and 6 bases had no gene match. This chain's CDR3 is CASSSNGGYTGELFF. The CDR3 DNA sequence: TGTGCCAGCTCATCAAACGGGGGGTACACCGGGGAGCTGTTTTTT.

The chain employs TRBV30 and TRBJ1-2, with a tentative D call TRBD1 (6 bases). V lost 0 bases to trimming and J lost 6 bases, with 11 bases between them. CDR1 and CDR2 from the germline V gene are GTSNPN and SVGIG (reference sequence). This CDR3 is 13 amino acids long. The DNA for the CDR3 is TGTGCCTGGAGTGTACAGGGATTTAATGGCTACACCTTC. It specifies CAWSVQGFNGYTF.

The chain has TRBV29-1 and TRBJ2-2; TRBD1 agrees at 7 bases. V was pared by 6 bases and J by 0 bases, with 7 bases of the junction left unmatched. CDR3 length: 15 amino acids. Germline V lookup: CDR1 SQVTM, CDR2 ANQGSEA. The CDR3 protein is CSVSQGKANTGELFF. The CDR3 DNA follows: TGCAGCGTGTCACAGGGGAAAGCGAACACCGGGGAGCTGTTTTTT.

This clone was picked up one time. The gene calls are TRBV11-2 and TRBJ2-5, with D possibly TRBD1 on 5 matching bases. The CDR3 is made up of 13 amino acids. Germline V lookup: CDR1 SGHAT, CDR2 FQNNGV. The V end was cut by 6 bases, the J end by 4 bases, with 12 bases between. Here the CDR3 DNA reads TGTGCCAGCAGTTCCTATAGGGGAGAGACCCAGTACTTC. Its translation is CASSSYRGETQYF.

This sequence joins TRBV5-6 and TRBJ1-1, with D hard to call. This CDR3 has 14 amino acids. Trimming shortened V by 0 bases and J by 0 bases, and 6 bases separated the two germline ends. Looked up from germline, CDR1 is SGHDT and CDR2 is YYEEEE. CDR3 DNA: TGTGCCAGCAGCTTGGGAGGGATGAACACTGAAGCTTTCTTT. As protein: CASSLGGMNTEAFF.

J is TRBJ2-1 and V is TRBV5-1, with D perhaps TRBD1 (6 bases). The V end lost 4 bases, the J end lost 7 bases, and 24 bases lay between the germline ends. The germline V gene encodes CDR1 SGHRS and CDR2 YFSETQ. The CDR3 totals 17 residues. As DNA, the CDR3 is TGCGCCAGCAGCCCTCGTGGGGGCAGCGGCCTAAGGAATGAGCAGTTCTTC. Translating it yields CASSPRGGSGLRNEQFF.

The CDR3 bases are TGTGCCAGCAGACAGGGGGAGGGCAATCAGCCCCAGCATTTT. Its translation is CASRQGEGNQPQHF. The V and J genes are TRBV2 and TRBJ1-5; 8 nucleotides agree with TRBD1. The CDR3 has 14 amino acids. Germline assignment: CDR1 SNHLY and CDR2 FYNNEI. V gave up 6 bases and J gave up 2 bases; unmatched junction bases: 3.

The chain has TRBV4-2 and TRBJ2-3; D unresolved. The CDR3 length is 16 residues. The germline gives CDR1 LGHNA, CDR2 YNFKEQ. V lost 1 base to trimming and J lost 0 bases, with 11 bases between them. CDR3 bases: TGTGCCAGCAGCCAAGGAATCGCGGCTAGCACAGATACGCAGTATTTT. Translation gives CASSQGIAASTDTQYF.

The CDR3 sequence is CARPLNLLNSPLHF. CDR3 in DNA: TGTGCCAGGCCGCTTAATCTACTTAATTCACCCCTCCACTTT. V gene TRBV6-5 combines with J gene TRBJ1-6; no clear D. The CDR3 consists of 14 residues. The germline V and J ends were trimmed by 9 bases and 6 bases, with 15 bases remaining between them. The germline CDR1 and CDR2 sequences are MNHEY and SVGAGI.

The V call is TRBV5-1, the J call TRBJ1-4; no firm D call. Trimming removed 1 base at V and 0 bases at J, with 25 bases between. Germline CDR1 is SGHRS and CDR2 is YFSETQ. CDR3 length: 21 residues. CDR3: CASSLTGYARPGAATNEKLFF. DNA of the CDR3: TGCGCCAGCAGCTTGACGGGTTACGCACGCCCGGGCGCCGCAACTAATGAAAAACTGTTTTTT.

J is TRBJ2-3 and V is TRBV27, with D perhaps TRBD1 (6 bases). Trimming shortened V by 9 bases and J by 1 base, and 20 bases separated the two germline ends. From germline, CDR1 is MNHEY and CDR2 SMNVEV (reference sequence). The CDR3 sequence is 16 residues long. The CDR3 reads CASKTIQGFGTDTQYF. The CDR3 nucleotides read TGTGCCAGTAAGACTATCCAGGGGTTCGGCACAGATACGCAGTATTTT.

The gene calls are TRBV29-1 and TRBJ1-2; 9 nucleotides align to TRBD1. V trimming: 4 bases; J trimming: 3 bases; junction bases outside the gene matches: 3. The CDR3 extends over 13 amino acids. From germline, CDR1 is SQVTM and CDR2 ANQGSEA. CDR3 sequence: CSVGTGDYYGYTF. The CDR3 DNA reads TGCAGCGTTGGGACAGGGGACTACTATGGCTACACCTTC. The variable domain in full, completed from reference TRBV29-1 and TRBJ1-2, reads SAVISQKPSRDICQRGTSLTIQCQVDSQVTMMFWYRQQPGQSLTLIATANQGSEATYESGFVIDKFPISRPNLTFSTLTVSNMSPEDSSIYLCSVGTGDYYGYTFGSGTRLTVV.

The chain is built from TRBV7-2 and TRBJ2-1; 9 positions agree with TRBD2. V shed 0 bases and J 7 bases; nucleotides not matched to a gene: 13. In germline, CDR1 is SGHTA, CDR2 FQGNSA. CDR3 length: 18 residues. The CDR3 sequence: CASSLAGGGEIGRNEQFF. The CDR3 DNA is TGTGCCAGCAGCTTAGCGGGCGGGGGGGAGATCGGTAGGAATGAGCAGTTCTTC.

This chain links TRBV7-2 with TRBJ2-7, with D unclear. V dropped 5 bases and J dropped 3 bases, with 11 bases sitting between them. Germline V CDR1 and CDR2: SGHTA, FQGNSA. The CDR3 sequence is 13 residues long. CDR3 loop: CASSPTTLYEQYF. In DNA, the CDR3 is TGTGCCAGCAGCCCAACGACCCTCTACGAGCAGTACTTC.

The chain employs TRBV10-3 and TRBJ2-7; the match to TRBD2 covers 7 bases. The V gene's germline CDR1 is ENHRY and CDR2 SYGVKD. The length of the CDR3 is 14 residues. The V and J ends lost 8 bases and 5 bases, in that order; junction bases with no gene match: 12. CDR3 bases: TGTGCCATCGGCCGAGTGGCGGGGGTACACGAGCAGTACTTC. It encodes CAIGRVAGVHEQYF.

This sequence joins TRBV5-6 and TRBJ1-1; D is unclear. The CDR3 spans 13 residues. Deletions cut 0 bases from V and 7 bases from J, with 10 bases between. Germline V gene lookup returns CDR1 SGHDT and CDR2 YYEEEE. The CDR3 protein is CASSLGLKDEAFF. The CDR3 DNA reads TGTGCCAGCAGCTTGGGGTTAAAGGATGAAGCTTTCTTT.

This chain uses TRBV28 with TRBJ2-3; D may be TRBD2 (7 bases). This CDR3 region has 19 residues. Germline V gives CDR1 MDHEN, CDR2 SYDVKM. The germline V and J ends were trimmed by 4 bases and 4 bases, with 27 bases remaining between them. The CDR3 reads CASSSPALGGHRGADTQYF. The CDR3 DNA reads TGTGCCAGCAGTTCCCCAGCCCTGGGGGGGCATAGGGGGGCAGATACGCAGTATTTT.